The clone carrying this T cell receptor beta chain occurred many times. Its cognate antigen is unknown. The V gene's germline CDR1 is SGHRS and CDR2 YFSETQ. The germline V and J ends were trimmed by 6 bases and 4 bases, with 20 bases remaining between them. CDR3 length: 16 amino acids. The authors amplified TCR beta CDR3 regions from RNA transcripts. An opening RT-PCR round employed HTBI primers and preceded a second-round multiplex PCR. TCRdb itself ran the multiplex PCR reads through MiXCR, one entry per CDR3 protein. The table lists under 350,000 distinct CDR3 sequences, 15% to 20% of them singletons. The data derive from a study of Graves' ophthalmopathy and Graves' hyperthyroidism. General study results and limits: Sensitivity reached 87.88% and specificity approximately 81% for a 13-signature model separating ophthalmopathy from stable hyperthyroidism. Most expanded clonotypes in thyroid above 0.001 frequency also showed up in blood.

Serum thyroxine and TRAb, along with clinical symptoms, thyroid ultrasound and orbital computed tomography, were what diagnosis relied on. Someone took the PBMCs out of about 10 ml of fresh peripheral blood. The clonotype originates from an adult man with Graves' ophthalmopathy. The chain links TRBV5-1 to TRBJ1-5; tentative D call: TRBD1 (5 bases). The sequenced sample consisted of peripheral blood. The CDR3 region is CASNDEWDGSNQPQHF. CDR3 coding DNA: TGCGCCAGCAACGACGAGTGGGACGGATCTAATCAGCCCCAGCATTTT.